Presented here are 28 T cell receptor beta chains from one specimen sequenced in a study of cytomegalovirus exposure and HLA in healthy donors. In the PCR, 60 Vbeta and 13 Jbeta primers were used. Profiled with immunoSEQ multiplex PCR; TCRdb holds only in-frame clones, not every one. Among 150,000 to 200,000 clones listed, under 70% were seen once. The sample was PBMCs. Source of these receptors: a man aged 25-45 years in good health and CMV-seropositive.

J is TRBJ2-7 and V is TRBV27; 16 nucleotides match TRBD2. The CDR3 totals 15 residues. CDR1 and CDR2 from the germline V gene are MNHEY and SMNVEV (reference sequence). The ends lost 6 bases at V and 6 bases at J; junction bases unmatched: 5. The CDR3 loop reads CASSSGTSGRAEQYF. The CDR3 DNA reads TGTGCCAGCAGCTCCGGGACTAGCGGGAGGGCCGAGCAGTACTTC.

CDR3 region: CASSEPTSFDEQYF. The CDR3 DNA reads as TGTGCCAGCAGCGAACCGACTAGCTTCGACGAGCAGTACTTC. The rearrangement uses TRBV2 and TRBJ2-5; 7 bases line up with TRBD2. The end of the DNA is better explained by TRBJ2-7, so the J call may be wrong. The CDR3 extends over 14 amino acids. Germline V lookup: CDR1 SNHLY, CDR2 FYNNEI.

There are many counts of this clone. The gene calls are TRBV4-1 and TRBJ2-1; no clear D gene. Trimming stripped 1 base from V and 10 bases from J, with 8 bases between. Germline V gene sequence: CDR1 MGHRA, CDR2 YSYEKL. The CDR3 covers 12 residues. CDR3 sequence: CASSQVPREQFF. In DNA, the CDR3 is TGCGCCAGCAGCCAAGTCCCACGGGAGCAGTTCTTC.

This clone was seen only a few times. The chain has TRBV5-1 and TRBJ2-1; TRBD2 matches 8 bases. V shed 4 bases, J shed 8 bases, and the junction held 8 bases outside the gene matches. CDR1 SGHRS and CDR2 YFSETQ come from the germline V gene. The CDR3 extends over 14 amino acids. CDR3 sequence reads: CASSLGLAGDEQFF. In nucleotides, the CDR3 is TGCGCCAGCAGCCTAGGACTAGCAGGCGATGAGCAGTTCTTC. Using reference TRBV5-1 and TRBJ2-1 for the parts outside the CDR3, the full variable domain is KAGVTQTPRYLIKTRGQQVTLSCSPISGHRSVSWYQQTPGQGLQFLFEYFSETQRNKGNFPGRFSGRQFSNSRSEMNVSTLELGDSALYLCASSLGLAGDEQFFGPGTRLTVL.

The chain couples TRBV15 to TRBJ2-4, with unresolved D. The CDR3 covers 14 residues. CDR1 LNHNV and CDR2 YYDKDF come from the germline V gene (reference sequence). V dropped 0 bases and J dropped 1 base, with 4 bases sitting between them. Here the CDR3 reads CATSRDTAKNIQYF. CDR3 DNA sequence: TGTGCCACCAGCAGAGATACTGCCAAAAACATTCAGTACTTC.

Comment on this clone: The final CDR3 position lacks the conserved phenylalanine or tryptophan, pointing to a likely read error. The J gene is TRBJ1-5, the V gene TRBV19; D gene uncertain. In germline, CDR1 is LNHDA, CDR2 SQIVND (reference sequence). V dropped 5 bases and J dropped 0 bases, with 14 bases sitting between them. The CDR3 loop spans 16 amino acids. The CDR3 DNA is TGTGCCAGTAGTCCCAGTAGAGAGTATAGCAATCAGCCCCAGCATCTT. Its translation: CASSPSREYSNQPQHL.

This clone was recorded a few times. The chain has TRBV2 and TRBJ2-5; 12 bases agree with TRBD2. CDR1 is SNHLY and CDR2 is FYNNEI in the germline V gene. The CDR3 has 16 residues. Trimming cost V 8 bases and J 1 base; bases outside gene matches: 8. Written as DNA, the CDR3 is TGTGCCAGCCCAGGACTAGCGGGAAGCTTCCAAGAGACCCAGTACTTC. It codes for CASPGLAGSFQETQYF.

The chain is built from TRBV2 and TRBJ2-7; tentatively, D is TRBD1 (6 bases). The germline CDR1 and CDR2 sequences are SNHLY and FYNNEI. The V gene lost 9 bases and the J gene lost 5 bases, with 17 bases spanning the gap. This CDR3 contains 13 residues. The CDR3 sequence: CARTGVGGHEQYF. The CDR3 DNA is TGTGCCAGGACCGGGGTTGGGGGCCACGAGCAGTACTTC.

This clone was detected a few times. The chain has TRBV27 and TRBJ2-1; TRBD2 matches 9 bases. CDR1 MNHEY and CDR2 SMNVEV come from the germline V gene (reference sequence). The junction had 5 bases not matched to a gene; V was cut back by 6 bases and J by 8 bases. The CDR3 sequence is 13 residues long. CDR3 loop: CASRDSGRDEQFF. The CDR3 nucleotides read TGTGCCAGCAGAGATAGCGGGAGAGATGAGCAGTTCTTC.

This clone was seen once. This chain connects TRBV27 to TRBJ1-1; weak D call: TRBD1 (5 bases). CDR3 length equals 15 residues. Trimming took 0 bases from V and 3 from J, leaving 11 bases between them. Germline V gene lookup returns CDR1 MNHEY and CDR2 SMNVEV (reference sequence). The CDR3 sequence: CASSLSIGGHTEAFF. For the CDR3, the DNA is TGTGCCAGCAGTTTATCGATCGGGGGACACACTGAAGCTTTCTTT.

The chain has TRBV29-1 and TRBJ2-2; TRBD1 is a possible D gene (5 bases). V was clipped by 7 bases and J by 7 bases, with 10 bases between them. Looked up from germline, CDR1 is SQVTM and CDR2 is ANQGSEA. CDR3 size: 11 residues. The DNA for the CDR3 is TGCAGCGGCAAGGGGATCGGGGAGCTGTTTTTT. Translation: CSGKGIGELFF.

On this clone itself: Sequence at one end of the junction differs from germline and may be a read error. The chain couples TRBV5-1 to TRBJ1-1, with TRBD1 matching 7 bases. The length of the CDR3 is 13 residues. CDR1 and CDR2 (germline): SGHRS, YFSETQ. The CDR3 loop is CASSRDSERWADF. CDR3 DNA: TGCGCCAGCAGCCGGGACAGTGAGCGTTGGGCTGATTTT.

This clone came up once. The genes are TRBV6-5 and TRBJ2-3; D unclear. With 5 bases removed from V and 4 bases from J, the gap between germline ends came to 7 bases. The length of the CDR3 is 12 residues. CDR1 and CDR2 from the germline V gene are MNHEY and SVGAGI. The CDR3 spells CASSTWPDTQYF. The CDR3, as DNA: TGTGCCAGCAGTACCTGGCCAGATACGCAGTATTTT.

This chain uses TRBV18 with TRBJ1-2, with a possible D match to TRBD1 (6 bases). CDR1 and CDR2 (germline): KGHSH, LQKENI. The CDR3 spans 14 residues. Between the trimmed V and J ends, which lost 2 bases and 1 base, there was a span of 8 bases. The CDR3 region has the DNA TGTGCCAGCTCACCAAGGGGGATTAACTATGGCTACACCTTC. This encodes CASSPRGINYGYTF.

This chain uses TRBV5-1 with TRBJ1-2; D is possibly TRBD1 (6 bases). The germline CDR1 and CDR2 sequences are SGHRS and YFSETQ. V lost 4 bases to trimming and J lost 6 bases, with 28 bases between them. The CDR3 is 18 residues long. CDR3 DNA sequence: TGCGCCAGCAGCGCGCGTTCCGGGACACCTCTAAAAGGGCATGGCTACACCTTC. Residues: CASSARSGTPLKGHGYTF.

J is TRBJ1-5 and V is TRBV28; 9 positions agree with TRBD1. The CDR3 runs 16 residues. The trim removed 5 bases at V and 3 bases at J, leaving 8 bases unmatched. Germline assignment: CDR1 MDHEN and CDR2 SYDVKM. The CDR3 DNA sequence: TGTGCCAGCAGTAATCCGGGACAGGGATTCAATCAGCCCCAGCATTTT. Translating gives CASSNPGQGFNQPQHF.

There are a few counts of this clone. The chain couples TRBV27 to TRBJ1-2, with TRBD1 matching 7 bases. The CDR3 has 15 amino acids. Germline V gene data show CDR1 as MNHEY and CDR2 as SMNVEV (reference sequence). Trimming took 5 bases from V and 5 from J; bases not matched to a gene: 11. CDR3: CASSGSTGAWYGYTF. CDR3 coding DNA: TGTGCCAGCAGTGGTAGTACAGGGGCTTGGTATGGCTACACCTTC.

The J gene is TRBJ2-1, the V gene TRBV7-3; TRBD1 is a possible D gene (5 bases). The CDR3 has 14 amino acids. The germline V gene has CDR1 SGHTA and CDR2 FQGTGA. Trimming pared 7 bases from V and 5 bases from J, leaving 15 bases between. The CDR3 DNA reads as TGTGCCAGCACCCCTGGACACCAAAACAATGAGCAGTTCTTC. It translates to CASTPGHQNNEQFF.

This clone was picked up a small number of times. The junction departs from germline at one end; a sequencing error may be responsible. This sequence joins TRBV10-1 and TRBJ2-3; unclear D gene. The CDR3 length is 13 residues. Germline V gene lookup returns CDR1 WNHNN and CDR2 SYGVQD (reference sequence). CDR3 region: CASSAYSRDTQYF. The CDR3 DNA sequence: TGCGCCAGCAGTGCCTATAGCAGAGATACGCAGTATTTT.

This chain uses TRBV5-4 with TRBJ2-5; possible D gene TRBD1, 5 bases. There are 14 residues in the CDR3. Trimming pared 4 bases from V and 5 bases from J, leaving 15 bases between. Per the germline V gene, CDR1 is SGHNT and CDR2 is YYREEE (reference sequence). The CDR3 region is CASSTSLQGETQYF. For the CDR3, the DNA is TGTGCCAGCAGCACATCGCTTCAGGGTGAGACCCAGTACTTC.

This clone came up a few times. The genes are TRBV12-5 and TRBJ2-3; the match to TRBD1 covers 8 bases. The V segment lost 6 bases and the J segment 4 bases; nucleotides outside the gene matches: 9. Germline-derived CDR1 and CDR2 are LGHNT and FRNRAP. The CDR3 loop spans 15 amino acids. The CDR3 reads CASGLGQVAPDTQYF. CDR3 in DNA: TGTGCTAGTGGACTGGGACAGGTGGCCCCAGATACGCAGTATTTT.

The rearrangement uses TRBV6-1 and TRBJ2-5, with 9 bases that match TRBD1. With the DNA end fitting TRBJ2-7 better, the J assignment may be wrong. Germline lookup yields CDR1 MNHNS and CDR2 SASEGT. The CDR3 is 14 amino acids. The CDR3 is CASSGGTGPYEQYF. Written as DNA, the CDR3 is TGTGCCAGCAGTGGTGGGACAGGGCCCTACGAGCAGTACTTC.

This sequence joins TRBV5-6 and TRBJ2-1; D not certain. V lost 4 bases to trimming and J lost 3 bases, with 5 bases between them. This CDR3 comprises 12 residues. Germline CDR1 is SGHDT and CDR2 is YYEEEE. CDR3 in amino acids: CASSPGYNEQFF. The CDR3 nucleotides read TGTGCCAGCAGCCCCGGCTACAATGAGCAGTTCTTC. Combining the CDR3 with reference TRBV5-6 and TRBJ2-1 gives the whole variable domain DAGVTQSPTHLIKTRGQQVTLRCSPKSGHDTVSWYQQALGQGPQFIFQYYEEEERQRGNFPDRFSGHQFPNYSSELNVNALLLGDSALYLCASSPGYNEQFFGPGTRLTVL.

The chain recombines TRBV29-1 with TRBJ2-7; 9 nucleotides align to TRBD1. The germline V gene has CDR1 SQVTM and CDR2 ANQGSEA. The CDR3 runs 14 residues. V dropped 1 base and J dropped 3; count of bases not matched to a gene: 4. The DNA of the CDR3 is TGCAGCGTTGAAGGTGAGACAGGGGGCTACGAGCAGTACTTC. It codes for CSVEGETGGYEQYF.

This sequence joins TRBV7-9 and TRBJ2-1, with TRBD2 identical over 7 bases. CDR1 and CDR2 from the germline V gene are SEHNR and FQNEAQ (reference sequence). The CDR3 sequence is 19 residues long. Trimming at V came to 6 bases and at J to 4 bases, leaving 21 bases not matched to a gene. CDR3 coding DNA: TGTGCCAGCAGTCAAGCCCCGGGGGGTGAGGATTTAGCTTACAATGAGCAGTTCTTC. As protein: CASSQAPGGEDLAYNEQFF.

The V gene is TRBV6-4, the J gene TRBJ2-3; TRBD2 matches at 9 bases. CDR3 length equals 16 residues. V gave up 0 bases and J gave up 5 bases; unmatched junction bases: 6. CDR1 MRHNA and CDR2 SNTAGT come from the germline V gene. Here the CDR3 reads CASSDSAGGEGDTQYF. CDR3 DNA: TGTGCCAGCAGTGACTCAGCGGGAGGTGAGGGAGATACGCAGTATTTT.

In DNA form, the CDR3 reads TGTGCCAGCAGCGTTTCTAGCGGGGGGCTGGACGAGCAGTACTTC. Protein sequence: CASSVSSGGLDEQYF. The V and J genes are TRBV9 and TRBJ2-7; TRBD2 aligns across 11 bases. In germline, CDR1 is SGDLS, CDR2 YYNGEE. CDR3 length equals 15 residues. V shed 2 bases and J 5 bases; nucleotides not matched to a gene: 6.

For this clone: One junction end does not reproduce the germline sequence, and a read error may be involved. This sequence joins TRBV30 and TRBJ1-2; tentatively, D is TRBD1 (5 bases). CDR1 is GTSNPN, CDR2 SVGIG, per germline (reference sequence). CDR3 length: 11 amino acids. CDR3 nucleotide sequence: TGTGCCTGGGAAGACGGGAGGGGCTACGCCTTC. As protein: CAWEDGRGYAF. The full variable domain, rest sourced from reference TRBV30 and TRBJ1-2, is SQTIHQWPATLVQPVGSPLSLECTVEGTSNPNLYWYRQAAGRGLQLLFYSVGIGQISSEVPQNLSASRPQDRQFILSSKKLLLSDSGFYLCAWEDGRGYAFGSGTRLTVV.